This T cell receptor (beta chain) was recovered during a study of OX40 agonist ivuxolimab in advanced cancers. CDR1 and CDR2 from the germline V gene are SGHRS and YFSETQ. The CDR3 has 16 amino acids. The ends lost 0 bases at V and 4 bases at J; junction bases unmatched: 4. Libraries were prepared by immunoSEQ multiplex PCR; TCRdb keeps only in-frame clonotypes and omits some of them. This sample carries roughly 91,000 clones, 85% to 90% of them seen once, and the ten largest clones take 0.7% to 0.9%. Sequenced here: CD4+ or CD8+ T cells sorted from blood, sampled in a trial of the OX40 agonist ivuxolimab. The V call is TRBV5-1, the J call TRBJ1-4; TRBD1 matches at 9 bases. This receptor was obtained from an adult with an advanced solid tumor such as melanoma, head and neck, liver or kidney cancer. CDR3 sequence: CASSLAGQGLNEKLFF. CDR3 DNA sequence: TGCGCCAGCAGCTTGGCGGGACAGGGCCTTAATGAAAAACTGTTTTTT.